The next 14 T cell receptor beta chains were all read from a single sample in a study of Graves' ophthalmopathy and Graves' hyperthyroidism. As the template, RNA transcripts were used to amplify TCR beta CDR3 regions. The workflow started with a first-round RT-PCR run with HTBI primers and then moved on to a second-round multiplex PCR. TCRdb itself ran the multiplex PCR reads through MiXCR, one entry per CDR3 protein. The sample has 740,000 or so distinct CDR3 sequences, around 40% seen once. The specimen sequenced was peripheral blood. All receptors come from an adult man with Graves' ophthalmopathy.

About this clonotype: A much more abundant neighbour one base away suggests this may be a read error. CDR3 in amino acids: CASAQGKETQYF. The CDR3 region has the DNA TGTGCCAGCGCACAGGGGAAAGAGACCCAGTACTTC. The chain carries TRBV7-2 and TRBJ2-5; 7 bases map to TRBD1. The V gene end was trimmed by 8 bases and the J gene end by 3 bases; junction bases not matched to a gene: 3. Germline loops: CDR1 SGHTA, CDR2 FQGNSA. The CDR3 length is 12 residues.

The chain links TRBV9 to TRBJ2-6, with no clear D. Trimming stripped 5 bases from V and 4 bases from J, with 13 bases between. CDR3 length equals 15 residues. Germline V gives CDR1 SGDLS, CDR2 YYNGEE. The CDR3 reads CASSLVSGGANVLTF. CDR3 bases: TGTGCCAGCAGTTTGGTTTCCGGGGGGGCCAACGTCCTGACTTTC.

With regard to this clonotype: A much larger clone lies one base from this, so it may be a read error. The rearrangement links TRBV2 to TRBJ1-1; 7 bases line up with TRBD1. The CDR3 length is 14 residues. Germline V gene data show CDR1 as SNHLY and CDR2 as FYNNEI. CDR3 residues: CASRPWGQNTEASF. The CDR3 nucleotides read TGTGCCAGCAGACCCTGGGGACAGAACACTGAAGCTTCCTTT.

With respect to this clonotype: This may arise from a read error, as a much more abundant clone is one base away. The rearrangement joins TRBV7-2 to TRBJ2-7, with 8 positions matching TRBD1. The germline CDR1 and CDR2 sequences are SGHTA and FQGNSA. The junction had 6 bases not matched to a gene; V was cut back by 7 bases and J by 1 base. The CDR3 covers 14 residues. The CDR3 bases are TGTGCCAGCACTCCGGGACAGGAGTCCTACGAGCAGTACGTC. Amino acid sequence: CASTPGQESYEQYV.

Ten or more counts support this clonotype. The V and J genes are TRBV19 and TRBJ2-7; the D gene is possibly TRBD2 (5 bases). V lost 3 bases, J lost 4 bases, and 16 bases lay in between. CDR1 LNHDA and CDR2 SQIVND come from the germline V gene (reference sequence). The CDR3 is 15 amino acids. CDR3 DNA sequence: TGTGCCAGTAGTATCAGCGGTTCCCCTACTTACGAGCAGTACTTC. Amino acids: CASSISGSPTYEQYF.

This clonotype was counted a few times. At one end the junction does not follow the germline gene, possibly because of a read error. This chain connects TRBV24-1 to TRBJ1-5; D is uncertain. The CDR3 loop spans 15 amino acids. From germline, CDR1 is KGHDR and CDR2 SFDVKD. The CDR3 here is CASSYQRSSNQPQHF. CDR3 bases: TGTGCCAGCAGTTACCAGAGATCGAGCAATCAGCCCCAGCATTTT.

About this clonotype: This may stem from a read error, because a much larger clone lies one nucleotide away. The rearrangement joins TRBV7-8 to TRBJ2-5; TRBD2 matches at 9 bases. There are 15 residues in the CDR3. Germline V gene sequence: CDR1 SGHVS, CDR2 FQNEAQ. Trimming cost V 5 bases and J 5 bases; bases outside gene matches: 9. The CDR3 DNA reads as TGTGCCAGCAGCCGGGCTAGCGGGATGGTCGAGACCCAGTACTTC. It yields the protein CASSRASGMVETQYF.

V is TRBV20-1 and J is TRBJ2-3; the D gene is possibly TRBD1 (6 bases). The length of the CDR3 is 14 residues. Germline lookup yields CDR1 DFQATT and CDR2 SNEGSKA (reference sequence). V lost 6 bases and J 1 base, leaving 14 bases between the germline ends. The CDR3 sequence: CSAAQGKGTDTQYF. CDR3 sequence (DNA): TGCAGTGCAGCACAGGGCAAGGGCACAGATACGCAGTATTTT.

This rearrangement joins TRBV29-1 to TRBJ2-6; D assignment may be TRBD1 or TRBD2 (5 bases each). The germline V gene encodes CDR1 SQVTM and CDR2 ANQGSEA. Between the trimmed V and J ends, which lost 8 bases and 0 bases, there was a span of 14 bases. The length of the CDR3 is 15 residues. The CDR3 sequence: CSSWDGRSGANVLTF. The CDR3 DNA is TGCAGCAGCTGGGACGGACGCTCTGGGGCCAACGTCCTGACTTTC.

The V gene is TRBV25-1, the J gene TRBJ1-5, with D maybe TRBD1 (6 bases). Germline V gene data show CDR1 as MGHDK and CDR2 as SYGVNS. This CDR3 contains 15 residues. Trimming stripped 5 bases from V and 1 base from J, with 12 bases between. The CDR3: CASSSTGASNQPQHF. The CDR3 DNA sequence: TGTGCCAGCAGTTCCACGGGGGCCAGCAATCAGCCCCAGCATTTT.

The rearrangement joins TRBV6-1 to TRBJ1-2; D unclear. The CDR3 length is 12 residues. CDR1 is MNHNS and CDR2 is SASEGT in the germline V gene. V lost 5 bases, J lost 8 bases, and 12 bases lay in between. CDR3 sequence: CASSYPGQGYTF. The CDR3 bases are TGTGCCAGCAGTTATCCTGGGCAGGGCTACACCTTC.

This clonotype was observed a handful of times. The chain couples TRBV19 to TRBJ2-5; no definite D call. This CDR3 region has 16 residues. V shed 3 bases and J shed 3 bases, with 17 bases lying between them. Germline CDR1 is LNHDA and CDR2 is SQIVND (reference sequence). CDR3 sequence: CASSMNIGERKETQYF. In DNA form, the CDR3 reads TGTGCCAGTAGTATGAATATCGGAGAGAGGAAAGAGACCCAGTACTTC.

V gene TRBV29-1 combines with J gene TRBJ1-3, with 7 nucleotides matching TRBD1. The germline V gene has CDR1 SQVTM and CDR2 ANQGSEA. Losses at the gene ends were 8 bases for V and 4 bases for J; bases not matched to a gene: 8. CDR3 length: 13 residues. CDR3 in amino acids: CSIMTGPGNTIYF. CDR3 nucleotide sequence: TGCAGCATAATGACAGGGCCCGGAAACACCATATATTTT.

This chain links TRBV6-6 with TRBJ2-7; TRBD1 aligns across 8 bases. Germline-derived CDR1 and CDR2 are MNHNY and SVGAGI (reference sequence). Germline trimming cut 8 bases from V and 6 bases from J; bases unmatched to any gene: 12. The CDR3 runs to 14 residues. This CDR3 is CASVRAGGSLEQYF. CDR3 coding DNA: TGTGCCAGCGTACGAGCAGGGGGCTCCCTCGAGCAGTACTTC.